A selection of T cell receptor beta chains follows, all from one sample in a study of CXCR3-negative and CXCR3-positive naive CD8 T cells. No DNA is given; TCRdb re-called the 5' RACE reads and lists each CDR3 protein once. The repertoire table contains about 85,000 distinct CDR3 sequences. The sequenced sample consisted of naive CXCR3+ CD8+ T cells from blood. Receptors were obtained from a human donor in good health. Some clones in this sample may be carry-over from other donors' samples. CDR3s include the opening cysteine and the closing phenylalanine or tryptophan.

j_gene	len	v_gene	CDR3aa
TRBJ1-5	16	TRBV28	CASSAPGTGGNQPQHF
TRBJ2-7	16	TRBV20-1	CSAREEGLAGDYEQYF
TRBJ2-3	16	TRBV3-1	CASSLGGGPSIDTQYF
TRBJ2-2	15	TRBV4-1	CASRQHPSFEIPAFF
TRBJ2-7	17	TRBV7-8	CASSLRVGGLISYEQYF
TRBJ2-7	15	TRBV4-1	CASSQGEGLVYEQYF
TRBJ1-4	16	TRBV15	CATSSPEEGMGEKLFF
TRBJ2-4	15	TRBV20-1	CSAIRGRGGGNIQYF
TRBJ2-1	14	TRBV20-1	CSALTSGGRDEQFF
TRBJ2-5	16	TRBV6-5	CASSYERGTPSETQYF
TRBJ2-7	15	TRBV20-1	CSARDGGHDSYEQYF
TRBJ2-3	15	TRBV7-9	CASSLVHRGTDTQYF
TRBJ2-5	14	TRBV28	CASSPRTIKETQYF
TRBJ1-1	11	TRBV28	CASSLGGVAFF
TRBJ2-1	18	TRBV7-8	CASSLVPGTSGARNEQFF
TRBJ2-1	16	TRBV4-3	CASSQSGTSGYNEQFF
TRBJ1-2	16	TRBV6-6	CASSTGTGGTNYGYTF
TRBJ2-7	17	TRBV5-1	CASSLTFTGQGKDEQYF
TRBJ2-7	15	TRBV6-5	CASSYEAGSSYEQYF
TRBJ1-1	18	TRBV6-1	CASSEKARKDGGNTEAFF
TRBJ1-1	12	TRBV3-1	CASSQVDTEAFF